The next 26 T cell receptor beta chains were all read from a single sample in a study of T-cell memory formation after mild COVID-19 (dated by TCRdb to the early 2020s). Libraries were built with 5' RACE. Instrument used: Illumina NovaSeq 6000. TCRdb ran its own pipeline on the public reads, namely fastp trimming at Q25 and MiXCR clone calling, and kept in-frame beta chains. Every entry covers one CDR3 protein and lists the most common genes and DNA from its rows. This sample comprises hundreds of thousands of distinct CDR3 sequences, roughly 15% of them detected only once. The ten largest make up roughly 20% of the sample. Source material: PBMCs or a T cell subset sorted from them (not recorded which). The source is a man aged 18 to 29 who had mild COVID-19 (a few samples of this study predate the infection). The sample titles of this study are shuffled in the database, so cell type and time point are left out; the donor was told from shared clones.

The chain combines TRBV6-5 with TRBJ2-1; D is possibly TRBD2 (5 bases). Germline V lookup: CDR1 MNHEY, CDR2 SVGAGI. This CDR3 contains 12 residues. The V end was cut by 6 bases, the J end by 9 bases, with 12 bases between. CDR3 amino acids: CASSPRGAEQFF. The CDR3 DNA reads TGTGCCAGCAGCCCCCGGGGAGCTGAGCAGTTCTTC.

CDR3 protein: CASSYPRTGKETQYF. In DNA form, the CDR3 reads TGTGCCAGCAGTTACCCCAGGACAGGGAAAGAGACCCAGTACTTC. The genes are TRBV6-2 or TRBV6-3 and TRBJ2-5; 8 bases are a match to TRBD1. The CDR3 is made up of 15 amino acids. The germline gives CDR1 MNHEY, CDR2 SVGEGT. V was pared by 2 bases and J by 3 bases, with 5 bases of the junction left unmatched.

This clonotype was seen more than once but under ten times. The chain carries TRBV20-1 and TRBJ2-7; D possibly corresponds to TRBD1 (5 bases). The CDR3 spans 13 residues. The germline V gene encodes CDR1 DFQATT and CDR2 SNEGSKA (reference sequence). Trimming stripped 6 bases from V and 2 bases from J, with 14 bases between. CDR3 region: CSAGPDIAYEQYV. CDR3 in DNA: TGCAGTGCGGGGCCAGATATTGCCTACGAGCAGTACGTC.

This clonotype was seen only a few times. The J gene is TRBJ1-1, the V gene TRBV12-3 or TRBV12-4; 7 nucleotides align to TRBD1. The CDR3 totals 13 residues. J lost 13 bases, V lost 7 bases, and 15 bases had no gene match. The CDR3 DNA reads TGTGCCAGCAATCAGGGGGGGGCGGCAACCATTTTCTTT. Its protein is CASNQGGAATIFF.

The sample holds a few counts of this clonotype. An end of the junction differs from the germline gene, which may be a read error. V and J are TRBV7-7 and TRBJ1-4, with D hard to call. This CDR3 is 13 amino acids long. Per germline, CDR1 SSHAT and CDR2 FNYEAQ (reference sequence). CDR3 sequence: CASSLAQDEKLFF. Here the CDR3 DNA reads TGTGCTAGCAGCTTAGCCCAAGATGAAAAACTGTTTTTT.

The V gene is TRBV3-1, the J gene TRBJ1-1, with 8 bases matching TRBD1. The germline V gene encodes CDR1 LGHDT and CDR2 YNNKEL (reference sequence). The CDR3 consists of 15 residues. The V gene end was trimmed by 1 base and the J gene end by 9 bases; junction bases not matched to a gene: 10. DNA for the CDR3: TGTGCCAGCAGCCAAGTACCCACAGGGGGGAGTAAAGCTTTCTTT. Translated, it gives CASSQVPTGGSKAFF.

V is TRBV7-6 and J is TRBJ1-1, with D tentatively TRBD1 (5 bases). The V gene lost 5 bases and the J gene lost 5 bases, with 12 bases spanning the gap. Germline V gene data show CDR1 as SGHVS and CDR2 as FNYEAQ. The CDR3 length is 13 residues. CDR3 sequence reads: CASSQKGQTEAFF. The CDR3, as DNA: TGTGCCAGCAGCCAAAAGGGGCAGACTGAAGCTTTCTTT.

This clonotype has more than one count but fewer than ten. The V gene is TRBV7-3, the J gene TRBJ2-1; D may be TRBD1 or TRBD2 (5 bases each). CDR3 length equals 18 residues. V was cut by 5 bases and J by 8 bases, with 28 bases left in between. The germline gives CDR1 SGHTA, CDR2 FQGTGA. The CDR3 region has the DNA TGTGCCAGCAGCCGGGATTACAGGAATATGAGGGCTGCGGATGAGCAGTTCTTC. Residues: CASSRDYRNMRAADEQFF.

The sample holds many counts of this clonotype. The V and J genes are TRBV6-5 and TRBJ2-2; TRBD2 is a possible D gene (6 bases). V lost 2 bases and J lost 1, with 8 bases in between. The CDR3 is 15 amino acids. In germline, CDR1 is MNHEY, CDR2 SVGAGI. CDR3 residues: CASSYPGGNTGELFF. Here the CDR3 DNA reads TGTGCCAGCAGTTACCCCGGGGGGAACACCGGGGAGCTGTTTTTT.

This clonotype has a handful of counts. The rearrangement joins TRBV4-2 to TRBJ1-2; 8 bases line up with TRBD1. CDR1 LGHNA and CDR2 YNFKEQ come from the germline V gene. The trim removed 3 bases at V and 7 bases at J, leaving 7 bases unmatched. The CDR3 is 14 residues long. The CDR3 DNA reads as TGTGCCAGCAGCCACTCGGACAGGGAATCTGGCTACACCTTC. Residues: CASSHSDRESGYTF.

This chain's CDR3 is CASSPNYDGYTF. The CDR3 region has the DNA TGTGCCAGCAGCCCCAACTACGATGGCTACACCTTC. The chain carries TRBV7-9 and TRBJ1-2; D not certain. Germline CDR1 is SEHNR and CDR2 is FQNEAQ (reference sequence). The CDR3 has 12 residues. V was pared by 5 bases and J by 6 bases, with 10 bases between.

This clonotype was seen a handful of times. V and J are TRBV7-9 and TRBJ2-5; D perhaps matches TRBD1 (6 bases). Germline V gene data show CDR1 as SEHNR and CDR2 as FQNEAQ (reference sequence). V shed 4 bases and J shed 4 bases, with 16 bases lying between them. The CDR3 has 15 amino acids. Here the CDR3 reads CASSWGRGTAETQYF. As DNA, the CDR3 is TGTGCCAGCAGCTGGGGCAGGGGTACGGCAGAGACCCAGTACTTC.

There are a few counts of this clonotype. V and J are TRBV7-3 and TRBJ2-3; a possible D gene is TRBD1 (6 bases). Germline CDR1 and CDR2: SGHTA and FQGTGA. Trimming left V 5 bases short and J 0 bases short, with 12 bases between. CDR3 size: 15 residues. The CDR3 DNA reads TGTGCCAGCAGCCCTACAGGGTATAGCACAGATACGCAGTATTTT. Protein: CASSPTGYSTDTQYF.

This sequence joins TRBV9 and TRBJ2-1; maybe TRBD1 (5 bases). The CDR3 runs to 14 residues. Per germline, CDR1 SGDLS and CDR2 YYNGEE. Trimming removed 0 bases at V and 5 bases at J, with 9 bases between. The CDR3 region has the DNA TGTGCCAGCAGCGTAGGTGCAGGGCACAATGAGCAGTTCTTC. This gives the protein CASSVGAGHNEQFF.

The chain employs TRBV29-1 and TRBJ2-1; 8 bases align to TRBD1. V lost 6 bases to trimming and J lost 8 bases; unmatched junction nucleotides: 9. From germline, CDR1 is SQVTM and CDR2 ANQGSEA. The CDR3 sequence is 13 residues long. In DNA, the CDR3 is TGCAGCGTCACCCGCAGGGGGCGGGATGAGCAGTTCTTC. It yields the protein CSVTRRGRDEQFF.

This clonotype was seen only a few times. V gene TRBV5-6 combines with J gene TRBJ1-6; TRBD1 might be the D (5 bases). Trimming left V 2 bases short and J 8 bases short, with 14 bases between. Looked up from germline, CDR1 is SGHDT and CDR2 is YYEEEE. The CDR3 sequence is 15 residues long. The CDR3: CASSFEGISDSPLHF. CDR3 nucleotide sequence: TGTGCCAGCAGCTTCGAGGGGATATCGGATTCACCCCTCCACTTT.

There are a few counts of this clonotype. The V call is TRBV6-5, the J call TRBJ1-5; 8 nucleotides align to TRBD1. The length of the CDR3 is 14 residues. Looked up from germline, CDR1 is MNHEY and CDR2 is SVGAGI. The V and J ends lost 4 bases and 7 bases, in that order; junction bases with no gene match: 6. CDR3: CASSFADRGQPQHF. The CDR3 nucleotides read TGTGCCAGCAGTTTCGCTGACAGGGGCCAGCCCCAGCATTTT.

This clonotype was seen more than once but under ten times. CDR3 DNA: TGTGCCAGCAGCCTTACGTCCGGTTTCTACACCTTC. This gives the protein CASSLTSGFYTF. The rearrangement links TRBV3-1 to TRBJ1-2; the D is unclear. Trimming removed 4 bases from V and 10 bases from J, with 13 bases in between. Germline loops: CDR1 LGHDT, CDR2 YNNKEL (reference sequence). The CDR3 runs 12 residues. The full variable domain, its missing parts supplied by reference TRBV3-1 and TRBJ1-2, is DTAVSQTPKYLVTQMGNDKSIKCEQNLGHDTMYWYKQDSKKFLKIMFSYNNKELIINETVPNRFSPKSPDKAHLNLHINSLELGDSAVYFCASSLTSGFYTFGSGTRLTVV.

The chain has TRBV3-1 and TRBJ2-5; D remains ambiguous. CDR3 length: 13 amino acids. Trimming removed 5 bases from V and 7 bases from J, with 14 bases in between. Germline CDR1 is LGHDT and CDR2 is YNNKEL (reference sequence). The CDR3 protein is CASSGRDLGTQYF. As DNA, the CDR3 is TGTGCCAGCAGCGGCAGAGACCTGGGGACCCAGTACTTC.

This clonotype has a handful of counts. The rearrangement joins TRBV4-2 to TRBJ2-1; no firm D call. The CDR3 is 18 residues long. From germline, CDR1 is LGHNA and CDR2 YNFKEQ. Trimming cost V 0 bases and J 1 base, with 16 bases left between them. CDR3 in amino acids: CASSQESAEDNSYNEQFF. CDR3 DNA sequence: TGTGCCAGCAGCCAAGAATCCGCAGAGGATAATTCCTACAATGAGCAGTTCTTC.

This clonotype was observed a few times. The chain has TRBV6-5 and TRBJ2-1; 7 bases line up with TRBD2. CDR1 and CDR2 (germline): MNHEY, SVGAGI. This CDR3 is built from 16 residues. Trimming took 5 bases from V and 0 from J; bases not matched to a gene: 7. The CDR3 coding sequence is TGTGCCAGCAGTCAGGAGCGGGGACGCTCCTACAATGAGCAGTTCTTC. This encodes CASSQERGRSYNEQFF.

The chain combines TRBV7-2 with TRBJ1-3; D is uncertain. Trimming cost V 8 bases and J 3 bases, with 11 bases left between them. The V gene's germline CDR1 is SGHTA and CDR2 FQGNSA. The CDR3 sequence is 13 residues long. The CDR3 DNA is TGTGCCAGCTCTTACCGCGGTGGAAACACCATATATTTT. Its protein is CASSYRGGNTIYF. The whole variable domain, filled in from reference TRBV7-2 and TRBJ1-3, reads GAGVSQSPSNKVTEKGKDVELRCDPISGHTALYWYRQSLGQGLEFLIYFQGNSAPDKSGLPSDRFSAERTGGSVSTLTIQRTQQEDSAVYLCASSYRGGNTIYFGEGSWLTVV.

The CDR3 DNA sequence: TGCGCCAGCAGCCAACGGGGCGCTGAAGCTTTCTTT. It codes for CASSQRGAEAFF. This chain links TRBV4-3 with TRBJ1-1, with D possibly TRBD1 on 5 matching bases. The CDR3 has 12 residues. Trimming took 2 bases from V and 6 from J, leaving 7 bases between them. The germline V gene encodes CDR1 LGHNA and CDR2 YSLEER.

Here the CDR3 reads CASSLRAFNYGYTF. The CDR3 nucleotides are TGTGCCAGCAGTTTAAGAGCCTTCAACTATGGCTACACCTTC. This chain uses TRBV27 with TRBJ1-2; D gene uncertain. Germline CDR1 reads MNHEY; CDR2 reads SMNVEV (reference sequence). V lost 2 bases and J lost 2, with 9 bases in between. The CDR3 is 14 residues long.

The chain recombines TRBV9 with TRBJ2-6; tentatively, D is TRBD2 (6 bases). V was clipped by 6 bases and J by 2 bases, with 15 bases between them. This CDR3 is 16 amino acids long. CDR1 and CDR2 from the germline V gene are SGDLS and YYNGEE. The CDR3 here is CASTGDSPAGANVLTF. The CDR3 DNA reads TGTGCCAGCACCGGGGACTCACCCGCTGGGGCCAACGTCCTGACTTTC.

Worth noting for this clonotype: This may be a read error, as it is one base from a much larger clone. The chain combines TRBV2 with TRBJ2-3, with a tentative D call TRBD1 (5 bases). CDR3 length equals 13 residues. Trimming stripped 6 bases from V and 0 bases from J, with 7 bases between. CDR1 is SNHLY, CDR2 FYNNEI, per germline. CDR3 sequence (DNA): TGTGCCAGCAGGGACACCAGCACAGATACGCAGTATTTT. Its protein is CASRDTSTDTQYF.